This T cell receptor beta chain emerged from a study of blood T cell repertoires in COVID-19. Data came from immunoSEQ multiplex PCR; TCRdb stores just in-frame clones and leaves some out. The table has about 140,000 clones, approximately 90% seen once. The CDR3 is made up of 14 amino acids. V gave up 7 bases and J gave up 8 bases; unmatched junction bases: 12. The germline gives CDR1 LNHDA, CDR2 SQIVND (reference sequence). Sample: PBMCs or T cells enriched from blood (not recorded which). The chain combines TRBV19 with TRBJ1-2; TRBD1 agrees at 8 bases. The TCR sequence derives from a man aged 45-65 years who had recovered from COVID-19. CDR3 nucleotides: TGTGCCAGTACCCCCGAAACAGGGGGAGGAGGCTACACCTTC. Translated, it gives CASTPETGGGGYTF. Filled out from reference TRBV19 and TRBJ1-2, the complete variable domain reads DGGITQSPKYLFRKEGQNVTLSCEQNLNHDAMYWYRQDPGQGLRLIYYSQIVNDFQKGDIAEGYSVSREKKESFPLTVTSAQKNPTAFYLCASTPETGGGGYTFGSGTRLTVV.